Below are 29 T cell receptor beta chains sequenced from a single sample in a study of blood T cell repertoires in COVID-19. TCRdb's copy holds only in-frame clones and misses some; the assay was immunoSEQ multiplex PCR. This sample has roughly 430,000 clones, with approximately 88% found just once. The specimen was PBMCs or T cells enriched from blood (not recorded which). These TCRs come from a middle-aged woman with acute COVID-19.

J is TRBJ2-7 and V is TRBV5-1, with D possibly TRBD2 on 6 matching bases. The CDR3 length is 14 residues. Germline V lookup: CDR1 SGHRS, CDR2 YFSETQ. Trimming left V 3 bases short and J 1 base short, with 11 bases between. The CDR3 loop is CASSSGTGSYEQYF. Written as DNA, the CDR3 is TGCGCCAGCAGCTCCGGGACTGGGTCCTACGAGCAGTACTTC.

The rearrangement uses TRBV7-9 and TRBJ2-3; 7 bases match TRBD1. CDR3 length: 14 amino acids. The V segment lost 5 bases and the J segment 9 bases; nucleotides outside the gene matches: 11. Germline V gene data show CDR1 as SEHNR and CDR2 as FQNEAQ (reference sequence). The CDR3 sequence: CASSNTGESETQYF. For the CDR3, the DNA is TGTGCCAGCAGCAACACAGGGGAGAGCGAGACGCAGTATTTT.

The CDR3 loop is CASSDLAGGFNEQFF. In DNA form, the CDR3 reads TGTGCCAGCAGTGATCTAGCGGGGGGATTCAATGAGCAGTTCTTC. The gene calls are TRBV2 and TRBJ2-1, with 11 nucleotides matching TRBD2. The V and J ends lost 3 bases and 6 bases, in that order; junction bases with no gene match: 4. The CDR3 extends over 15 amino acids. Germline V gene data show CDR1 as SNHLY and CDR2 as FYNNEI.

The chain has TRBV28 and TRBJ1-2; D gene uncertain. The germline V and J ends were trimmed by 8 bases and 4 bases, with 14 bases remaining between them. The CDR3 runs to 13 residues. The germline V gene has CDR1 MDHEN and CDR2 SYDVKM. The CDR3: CASGSLEGYGYTF. The CDR3 DNA reads TGTGCCAGCGGGTCTCTGGAGGGCTATGGCTACACCTTC.

V and J are TRBV30 and TRBJ1-2; tentatively, D is TRBD1 (6 bases). V lost 5 bases to trimming and J lost 4 bases, with 14 bases between them. The CDR3 spans 13 residues. Germline V CDR1 and CDR2: GTSNPN, SVGIG (reference sequence). The CDR3 sequence: CAWGAGAIYGYTF. CDR3 in DNA: TGTGCCTGGGGGGCGGGGGCGATCTATGGCTACACCTTC. Variable domain in full (rest from reference TRBV30 and TRBJ1-2): SQTIHQWPATLVQPVGSPLSLECTVEGTSNPNLYWYRQAAGRGLQLLFYSVGIGQISSEVPQNLSASRPQDRQFILSSKKLLLSDSGFYLCAWGAGAIYGYTFGSGTRLTVV.

This chain connects TRBV25-1 to TRBJ1-2; 7 bases fit TRBD1. The CDR3 loop spans 13 amino acids. CDR1 and CDR2 (germline): MGHDK, SYGVNS. V dropped 8 bases and J dropped 8; count of bases not matched to a gene: 11. The CDR3 sequence: CASGSTGETGYTF. The CDR3 DNA reads TGTGCCAGCGGGAGTACAGGGGAGACAGGCTACACCTTC.

This sequence joins TRBV5-6 and TRBJ2-5; 9 bases fit TRBD2. CDR1 and CDR2 (germline): SGHDT, YYEEEE. The V gene end was trimmed by 0 bases and the J gene end by 5 bases; junction bases not matched to a gene: 17. The CDR3 runs 19 residues. CDR3 in amino acids: CASSLAPVLGGGALETQYF. CDR3 nucleotide sequence: TGTGCCAGCAGCTTGGCCCCGGTTCTCGGCGGGGGGGCTTTGGAGACCCAGTACTTC.

This chain uses TRBV18 with TRBJ1-1; 7 bases map to TRBD1. Unmatched junction bases numbered 9, after V lost 1 base and J lost 7 bases. The CDR3 runs to 15 residues. CDR1 and CDR2 from the germline V gene are KGHSH and LQKENI. CDR3 sequence reads: CASSPRTGDKNEAFF. As DNA, the CDR3 is TGTGCCAGCTCACCACGGACAGGCGATAAAAATGAAGCTTTCTTT.

The chain combines TRBV18 with TRBJ1-1; 11 bases line up with TRBD1. CDR1 and CDR2 (germline): KGHSH, LQKENI. The length of the CDR3 is 15 residues. Losses at the gene ends were 6 bases for V and 5 bases for J; bases not matched to a gene: 8. Here the CDR3 reads CASSRGTGGQTEAFF. DNA for the CDR3: TGTGCCAGCTCGCGAGGGACAGGGGGACAGACTGAAGCTTTCTTT.

V usage is TRBV18 and J usage is TRBJ2-5, with D perhaps matching TRBD2 (6 bases). V dropped 1 base and J dropped 1 base, with 13 bases sitting between them. Per the germline V gene, CDR1 is KGHSH and CDR2 is LQKENI. The CDR3 has 16 residues. CDR3 bases: TGTGCCAGCTCACCACAAACTAGCTTTTCCCAAGAGACCCAGTACTTC. Protein sequence: CASSPQTSFSQETQYF.

The rearrangement links TRBV7-8 to TRBJ2-1; D is perhaps TRBD2 (6 bases). The CDR3 sequence is 15 residues long. Germline loops: CDR1 SGHVS, CDR2 FQNEAQ. V was pared by 5 bases and J by 5 bases, with 16 bases between. CDR3 nucleotides: TGTGCCAGCAGCCCTAGGTTCGGGGGTAACAATGAGCAGTTCTTC. Protein: CASSPRFGGNNEQFF.

This sequence joins TRBV6-5 and TRBJ1-1, with a possible D match to TRBD1 (6 bases). CDR3 length equals 12 residues. Trimming left V 7 bases short and J 4 bases short, with 10 bases between. Germline loops: CDR1 MNHEY, CDR2 SVGAGI. Here the CDR3 DNA reads TGTGCCAGCAAGGGGGTTGGCACTGAAGCTTTCTTT. Amino acids: CASKGVGTEAFF.

This clone turned up a few times. In the same sample, other DNA sequences code for this CDR3. The chain joins TRBV5-5 to TRBJ1-1; D gene unclear. The CDR3 spans 13 residues. V dropped 0 bases and J dropped 1 base, with 4 bases sitting between them. Germline V CDR1 and CDR2: SGHKS, YYEKEE (reference sequence). CDR3 DNA sequence: TGTGCCAGCAGCTTGGCAGGGAACACTGAAGCTTTCTTT. It is translated as CASSLAGNTEAFF. Full variable domain (rest looked up from reference TRBV5-5 and TRBJ1-1): DAGVTQSPTHLIKTRGQQVTLRCSPISGHKSVSWYQQVLGQGPQFIFQYYEKEERGRGNFPDRFSARQFPNYSSELNVNALLLGDSALYLCASSLAGNTEAFFGQGTRLTVV.

The chain uses TRBV2 and TRBJ1-2; no definite D call. The CDR3 runs to 17 residues. The V end lost 3 bases, the J end lost 4 bases, and 21 bases lay between the germline ends. In germline, CDR1 is SNHLY, CDR2 FYNNEI. CDR3 sequence reads: CASSERPVGRSTYGYTF. CDR3 in DNA: TGTGCCAGCAGTGAGCGACCAGTGGGCAGGTCCACCTATGGCTACACCTTC.

J is TRBJ1-2 and V is TRBV5-1; the match to TRBD1 covers 11 bases. Losses at the gene ends were 4 bases for V and 7 bases for J; bases not matched to a gene: 9. CDR1 is SGHRS and CDR2 is YFSETQ in the germline V gene. This CDR3 region has 15 residues. The CDR3 DNA follows: TGCGCCAGCAGCGACGGACAGGGGGCTGTGGTTGGCTACACCTTC. Its protein is CASSDGQGAVVGYTF.

The rearrangement uses TRBV5-1 and TRBJ1-2; TRBD1 aligns across 7 bases. The V gene's germline CDR1 is SGHRS and CDR2 YFSETQ. The CDR3 contains 15 residues. V lost 0 bases to trimming and J lost 4 bases; unmatched junction nucleotides: 6. The CDR3 DNA is TGCGCCAGCAGCTTGGGAACCAACAGGGGCTATGGCTACACCTTC. It is translated as CASSLGTNRGYGYTF.

The V and J genes are TRBV30 and TRBJ1-2; 8 bases are a match to TRBD1. The CDR3 has 15 residues. Per the germline V gene, CDR1 is GTSNPN and CDR2 is SVGIG (reference sequence). Unmatched junction bases numbered 11, after V lost 4 bases and J lost 4 bases. CDR3 sequence reads: CAWTPRGQYSYGYTF. CDR3 in DNA: TGTGCCTGGACCCCCAGGGGGCAGTACAGCTATGGCTACACCTTC.

This chain joins TRBV13 and TRBJ2-1; maybe TRBD2 (5 bases). The CDR3 totals 15 residues. Germline V gene data show CDR1 as PRHDT and CDR2 as FYEKMQ (reference sequence). V lost 5 bases and J 3 bases, leaving 14 bases between the germline ends. The CDR3 DNA is TGTGCCAGCAGCCAAAACCGACTACTCTACAATGAGCAGTTCTTC. It yields the protein CASSQNRLLYNEQFF.

The gene calls are TRBV19 and TRBJ1-1, with D possibly matching TRBD1 (5 bases). The CDR3 consists of 14 residues. V was trimmed by 3 bases and J by 7 bases, leaving 15 bases between them. Germline CDR1 is LNHDA and CDR2 is SQIVND (reference sequence). The CDR3 is CASSIRGKEDEAFF. CDR3 DNA: TGTGCCAGTAGTATCCGGGGGAAGGAGGATGAAGCTTTCTTT.

A few counts support this clone. The rearrangement uses TRBV24-1 and TRBJ2-2; the D gene is possibly TRBD1 (7 bases). Germline assignment: CDR1 KGHDR and CDR2 SFDVKD. The CDR3 extends over 16 amino acids. Deletions cut 4 bases from V and 8 bases from J, with 19 bases between. CDR3: CATSDPFRGADGELFF. CDR3 DNA: TGTGCCACCAGTGACCCCTTCAGGGGGGCAGATGGGGAGCTGTTTTTT.

The chain carries TRBV4-1 and TRBJ2-1, with 10 bases that match TRBD1. Germline V gene lookup returns CDR1 MGHRA and CDR2 YSYEKL. The CDR3 is 14 amino acids. The V segment lost 2 bases and the J segment 9 bases; nucleotides outside the gene matches: 4. CDR3 sequence reads: CASSQPTGGGEQFF. The DNA of the CDR3 is TGCGCCAGCAGCCAACCGACAGGGGGCGGTGAGCAGTTCTTC.

The chain is built from TRBV19 and TRBJ1-5; D is unresolved. Per the germline V gene, CDR1 is LNHDA and CDR2 is SQIVND (reference sequence). The CDR3 runs to 15 residues. V was pared by 4 bases and J by 2 bases, with 12 bases between. The DNA of the CDR3 is TGTGCCAGTAGTAAGGGCCTCGGGGGCAATCAGCCCCAGCATTTT. Translating gives CASSKGLGGNQPQHF.

The count of this clone is one. This chain links TRBV3-1 (or the pseudogene TRBV3-2) with TRBJ2-5; 15 nucleotides agree with TRBD2. The CDR3 runs to 16 residues. Germline values: CDR1 LGHDT, CDR2 YNNKEL (reference sequence). The trim removed 5 bases at V and 5 bases at J, leaving 6 bases unmatched. The CDR3 reads CASSSGLAGGWETQYF. The CDR3, as DNA: TGTGCCAGCAGCTCAGGACTAGCGGGGGGGTGGGAGACCCAGTACTTC.

The sample holds a few counts of this clone. This sequence joins TRBV5-4 and TRBJ2-7, with a tentative D call TRBD2 (6 bases). V shed 1 base and J shed 4 bases, with 12 bases lying between them. The CDR3 totals 14 residues. Germline assignment: CDR1 SGHNT and CDR2 YYREEE (reference sequence). The chain's CDR3 is CASSLRPSAYEQYF. The CDR3 region has the DNA TGTGCCAGCAGCTTGCGTCCTAGCGCATACGAGCAGTACTTC.

CDR3: CASSRQGENTEAFF. Written as DNA, the CDR3 is TGTGCCAGCTCACGACAGGGGGAGAACACTGAAGCTTTCTTT. The chain links TRBV18 to TRBJ1-1, with 9 bases identical to TRBD1. The trim removed 4 bases at V and 1 base at J, leaving 1 base unmatched. Germline CDR1 reads KGHSH; CDR2 reads LQKENI. The CDR3 has 14 amino acids.

V and J are TRBV3-1 (or the pseudogene TRBV3-2) and TRBJ2-7; D remains unclear. The V end lost 2 bases, the J end lost 6 bases, and 11 bases lay between the germline ends. Germline lookup yields CDR1 LGHDT and CDR2 YNNKEL (reference sequence). This CDR3 is 13 amino acids long. This chain's CDR3 is CASSQYRSGEQYF. CDR3 bases: TGTGCCAGCAGCCAATATCGGTCGGGCGAGCAGTACTTC.

In DNA form, the CDR3 reads TGTGCCTGGAGTAGCGGGGGAGGGACTGAAGCTTTCTTT. Encoded protein: CAWSSGGGTEAFF. The J gene is TRBJ1-1, the V gene TRBV30; D is possibly TRBD1 (5 bases). The germline V gene encodes CDR1 GTSNPN and CDR2 SVGIG (reference sequence). The CDR3 totals 13 residues. Trimming took 2 bases from V and 5 from J, leaving 12 bases between them.

This clone occurred once. The chain is built from TRBV7-9 and TRBJ1-2; D unclear. This CDR3 is 12 amino acids long. V lost 6 bases to trimming and J lost 5 bases, with 10 bases between them. Germline CDR1 SEHNR, CDR2 FQNEAQ (reference sequence). The CDR3 loop is CASRDGRYGYTF. Written as DNA, the CDR3 is TGTGCCAGCAGGGACGGGAGATATGGCTACACCTTC.

The V gene is TRBV27, the J gene TRBJ2-7; D possibly corresponds to TRBD1 (5 bases). Between the trimmed V and J ends, which lost 6 bases and 6 bases, there was a span of 18 bases. The germline V gene has CDR1 MNHEY and CDR2 SMNVEV (reference sequence). The CDR3 loop spans 14 amino acids. CDR3 bases: TGTGCCAGCAGGAGAAGGGGCCATCTCTTCGAGCAGTACTTC. It codes for CASRRRGHLFEQYF.